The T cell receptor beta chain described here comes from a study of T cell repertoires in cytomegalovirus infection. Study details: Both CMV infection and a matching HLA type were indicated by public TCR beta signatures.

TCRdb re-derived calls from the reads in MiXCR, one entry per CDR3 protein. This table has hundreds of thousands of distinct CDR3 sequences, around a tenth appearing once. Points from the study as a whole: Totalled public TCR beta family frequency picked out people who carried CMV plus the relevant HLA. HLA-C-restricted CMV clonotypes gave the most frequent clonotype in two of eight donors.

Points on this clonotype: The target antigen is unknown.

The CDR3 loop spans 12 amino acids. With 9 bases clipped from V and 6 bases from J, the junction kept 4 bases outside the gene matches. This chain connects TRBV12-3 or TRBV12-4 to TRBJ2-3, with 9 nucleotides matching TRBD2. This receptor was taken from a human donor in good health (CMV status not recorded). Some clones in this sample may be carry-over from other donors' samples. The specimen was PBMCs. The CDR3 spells CASSGGSDTQYF. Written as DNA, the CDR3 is TGTGCCAGTAGCGGGGGATCCGATACGCAGTATTTT.